Listed below are T cell receptor beta chains from one sample, sequenced in a study of T cells in Graves' hyperthyroidism and ophthalmopathy. TCRdb processed the multiplex PCR reads anew with MiXCR; each CDR3 protein has one entry. The table records roughly 580,000 distinct CDR3 sequences, more than 45% of them present only once. The source material was peripheral blood or thyroid tissue (not recorded which). The receptors originated from a young woman with Graves' hyperthyroidism. CDR3s include the opening cysteine and the closing phenylalanine or tryptophan. Fields, in order: J gene, V gene, D gene, clone size, CDR3 DNA, CDR3 protein. The D gene is left open where the match is weak. Only some rows state a clone size, as once, few, many or a class for expanded clones.

J: TRBJ2-5; V: TRBV19; D: .; size: .; DNA: TGTGCCAGTAGAGCGCAGGGGCAAGAGACCCAGTACTTC; CDR3: CASRAQGQETQYF
J: TRBJ2-5; V: TRBV6-5; D: .; size: many; DNA: TGTGCCACTAGGGCGGGAGAGACCCAGTACTTC; CDR3: CATRAGETQYF
J: TRBJ2-7; V: TRBV7-2; D: .; size: few; DNA: TGTGCCAGCAGCCGCCGACGCGAGGGGCCCAACGAGCAGTACTTC; CDR3: CASSRRREGPNEQYF
J: TRBJ2-2; V: TRBV7-3; D: TRBD2; size: .; DNA: TGTGCCAGCAGCTTAACTTCGTACGCGGGAGTGGCTACCGGGGAGCTGTTTTTT; CDR3: CASSLTSYAGVATGELFF
J: TRBJ2-6; V: TRBV15; D: .; size: .; DNA: TGTGCCACCAGCAGGGACGTGGGGGCCAACGTCCTGACTTTC; CDR3: CATSRDVGANVLTF
J: TRBJ2-2; V: TRBV24-1; D: TRBD1; size: .; DNA: TGTGCCACCAGTGATTATGGGGCAGGGGGCGGTTCCGGGGAGCTGTTTTTT; CDR3: CATSDYGAGGGSGELFF
J: TRBJ2-6; V: TRBV7-8; D: .; size: .; DNA: TGTGCCAGCAGTCGGTCCCGATTTCACTCTGGGGCCAACGTCCTGACTTTC; CDR3: CASSRSRFHSGANVLTF
J: TRBJ2-7; V: TRBV20-1; D: TRBD1; size: .; DNA: TGCAGTGCTCACCTTGACAGGGGAGTAGGGCAGTACTTC; CDR3: CSAHLDRGVGQYF
J: TRBJ1-2; V: TRBV9; D: TRBD1; size: few; DNA: TGTGCCAGCAGCAAACCTACAGGGGGCGTAACTGGCTACACCTTC; CDR3: CASSKPTGGVTGYTF
J: TRBJ1-3; V: TRBV11-2; D: .; size: once; DNA: TGTGCCAGTAGTAGGGCCTTAATCCCCTTACGTGATTCTGGAAACACCATATATTTT; CDR3: CASSRALIPLRDSGNTIYF
J: TRBJ1-5; V: TRBV24-1; D: .; size: .; DNA: TGTGCCACCCCTCCTAGGGGTACGGCTCAGCCCCAGCATTTT; CDR3: CATPPRGTAQPQHF
J: TRBJ1-5; V: TRBV25-1; D: TRBD1; size: once; DNA: TGTGCCAGCAGTCCCGGGACAGCCCACCAGCCCCAGCATTTT; CDR3: CASSPGTAHQPQHF
J: TRBJ1-2; V: TRBV12-3/TRBV12-4; D: TRBD1; size: many; DNA: TGTGCCAGCAGCCGAGGACAGGCCGAATATGGCTACACCTTC; CDR3: CASSRGQAEYGYTF
J: TRBJ2-7; V: TRBV7-8; D: .; size: .; DNA: TGTGCCAGCAGCCAACCCTGGGGCGAGCAGTACTTC; CDR3: CASSQPWGEQYF
J: TRBJ1-1; V: TRBV7-9; D: .; size: few; DNA: TGTGCCAGCAGCTTCAGCTCCGGGACATCCTACACTGAAGCTTTCTTT; CDR3: CASSFSSGTSYTEAFF
J: TRBJ1-2; V: TRBV27; D: .; size: .; DNA: TGTGCCAGCAGTTCCACGATGGGGATGGATGGCTACACCTTC; CDR3: CASSSTMGMDGYTF